The next 8 T cell receptor beta chains were all read from a single sample in a study of T cell responses to AZD1222 COVID-19 vaccine. Using immunoSEQ multiplex PCR, the repertoire was profiled, and TCRdb retains in-frame clones only, with some absent. The sample shows over 85,000 clones, 88% of them seen only once. Specimen: peripheral blood, collected on day 0 of AZD1222 vaccination. The receptors derive from an adult in good health.

The V and J genes are TRBV25-1 and TRBJ1-6; no clear D gene. Trimming shortened V by 2 bases and J by 10 bases, and 3 bases separated the two germline ends. The CDR3 runs 11 residues. Germline-derived CDR1 and CDR2 are MGHDK and SYGVNS. The CDR3 protein is CASSEGSPLHF. The CDR3 DNA sequence: TGTGCCAGCAGTGAAGGATCACCCCTCCACTTT.

The chain has TRBV5-1 and TRBJ1-1; D is possibly TRBD1 (5 bases). Germline lookup yields CDR1 SGHRS and CDR2 YFSETQ. The CDR3 has 14 residues. Deletions cut 0 bases from V and 4 bases from J, with 10 bases between. The CDR3 DNA reads TGCGCCAGCAGCTTGGCCACGGGGCGCACTGAAGCTTTCTTT. Protein sequence: CASSLATGRTEAFF.

The chain links TRBV20-1 to TRBJ2-5; D remains unclear. The CDR3 length is 11 residues. The germline V gene encodes CDR1 DFQATT and CDR2 SNEGSKA (reference sequence). Trimming removed 2 bases at V and 2 bases at J, with 3 bases between. CDR3 DNA sequence: TGCAGTGCTAGACTGCAAGAGACCCAGTACTTC. The encoded protein is CSARLQETQYF.

The J gene is TRBJ1-1, the V gene TRBV27, with no clear D. Germline V CDR1 and CDR2: MNHEY, SMNVEV (reference sequence). The CDR3 extends over 23 amino acids. Trimming cost V 6 bases and J 3 bases, with 41 bases left between them. CDR3 sequence: CASRQKRGRLTSPIPTLDTEAFF. CDR3 DNA: TGTGCCAGCAGGCAAAAGCGGGGAAGACTTACGAGCCCCATCCCCACGTTGGACACTGAAGCTTTCTTT.

A few counts support this clone. This sequence joins TRBV19 and TRBJ1-1; 9 bases fit TRBD1. The length of the CDR3 is 14 residues. From germline, CDR1 is LNHDA and CDR2 SQIVND (reference sequence). J lost 2 bases, V lost 6 bases, and 4 bases had no gene match. CDR3 DNA: TGTGCCAGTAGGCGGGACAGGGCAAACACTGAAGCTTTCTTT. Protein: CASRRDRANTEAFF.

V is TRBV15 and J is TRBJ2-2; D gene uncertain. Trimming stripped 5 bases from V and 5 bases from J, with 6 bases between. The CDR3 spans 12 residues. In germline, CDR1 is LNHNV, CDR2 YYDKDF (reference sequence). For the CDR3, the DNA is TGTGCCACCAGCCCCTGGACCGGGGAGCTGTTTTTT. Translating gives CATSPWTGELFF.

This clone appeared a single time. The genes are TRBV3-1 (or the pseudogene TRBV3-2) and TRBJ1-2, with TRBD1 matching over 9 bases. Per the germline V gene, CDR1 is LGHDT and CDR2 is YNNKEL (reference sequence). This CDR3 spans 13 amino acids. With 6 bases clipped from V and 6 bases from J, the junction kept 5 bases outside the gene matches. The CDR3 sequence: CASREQGANGYTF. CDR3 DNA: TGTGCCAGCAGAGAACAGGGGGCGAATGGCTACACCTTC.

The rearrangement joins TRBV25-1 to TRBJ1-2, with D maybe TRBD1 (5 bases). The V gene's germline CDR1 is MGHDK and CDR2 SYGVNS. The length of the CDR3 is 15 residues. The V gene lost 0 bases and the J gene lost 5 bases, with 13 bases spanning the gap. Here the CDR3 reads CASSEYTTAGYGYTF. DNA of the CDR3: TGTGCCAGCAGTGAATATACAACAGCAGGGTATGGCTACACCTTC.